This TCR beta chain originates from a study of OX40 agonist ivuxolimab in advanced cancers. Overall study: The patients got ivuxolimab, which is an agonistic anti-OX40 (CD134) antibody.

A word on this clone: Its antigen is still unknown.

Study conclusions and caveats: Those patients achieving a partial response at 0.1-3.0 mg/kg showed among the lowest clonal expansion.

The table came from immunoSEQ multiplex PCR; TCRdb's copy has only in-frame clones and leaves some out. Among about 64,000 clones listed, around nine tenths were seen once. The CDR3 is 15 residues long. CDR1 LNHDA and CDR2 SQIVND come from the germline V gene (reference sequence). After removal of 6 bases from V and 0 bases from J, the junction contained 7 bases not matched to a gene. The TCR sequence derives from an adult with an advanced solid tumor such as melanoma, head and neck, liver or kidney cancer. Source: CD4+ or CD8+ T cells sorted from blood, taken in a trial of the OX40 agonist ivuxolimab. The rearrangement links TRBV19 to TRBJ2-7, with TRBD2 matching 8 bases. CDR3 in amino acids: CASRKRGGSSYEQYF. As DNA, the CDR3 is TGTGCCAGTAGAAAACGGGGGGGCTCCTCCTACGAGCAGTACTTC.